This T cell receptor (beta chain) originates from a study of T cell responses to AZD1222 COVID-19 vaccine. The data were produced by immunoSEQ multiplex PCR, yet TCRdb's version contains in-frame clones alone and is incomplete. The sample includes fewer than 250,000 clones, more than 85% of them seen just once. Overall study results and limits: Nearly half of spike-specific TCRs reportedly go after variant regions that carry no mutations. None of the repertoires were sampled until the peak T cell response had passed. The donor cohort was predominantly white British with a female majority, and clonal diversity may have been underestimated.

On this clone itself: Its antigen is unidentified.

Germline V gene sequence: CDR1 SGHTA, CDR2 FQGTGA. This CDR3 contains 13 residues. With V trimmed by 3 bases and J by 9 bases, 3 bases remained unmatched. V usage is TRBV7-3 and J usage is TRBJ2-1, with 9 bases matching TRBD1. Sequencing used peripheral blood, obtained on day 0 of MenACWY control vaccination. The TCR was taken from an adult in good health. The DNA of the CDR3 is TGTGCCAGCAGCTTGGACAGGGGAAGTGAGCAGTTCTTC. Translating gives CASSLDRGSEQFF.